These 23 T cell receptor beta chains were all obtained from the same sample, sequenced in a study of blood T cell repertoires in COVID-19. Sequenced by immunoSEQ multiplex PCR; TCRdb stores in-frame clones only, minus some. The sample includes 200,000 to 300,000 clones, roughly 86% seen only once; the top ten take around 9.5%. Sequences were obtained from peripheral blood. Every receptor here comes from a man in his forties who had recovered from COVID-19.

This rearrangement joins TRBV7-9 to TRBJ1-2; D gene ambiguous. This CDR3 contains 15 residues. V lost 2 bases and J 3 bases, leaving 13 bases between the germline ends. CDR1 and CDR2 (germline): SEHNR, FQNEAQ (reference sequence). The CDR3 sequence: CASSLLAVGYYGYTF. The DNA for the CDR3 is TGTGCCAGCAGCTTACTAGCCGTTGGTTACTATGGCTACACCTTC. The variable domain in full, with the rest retrieved from reference TRBV7-9 and TRBJ1-2, is DTGVSQNPRHKITKRGQNVTFRCDPISEHNRLYWYRQTLGQGPEFLTYFQNEAQLEKSRLLSDRFSAERPKGSFSTLEIQRTEQGDSAMYLCASSLLAVGYYGYTFGSGTRLTVV.

This clone came up a few times. The rearrangement joins TRBV4-1 to TRBJ2-1; tentatively, D is TRBD1 (5 bases). The V and J ends lost 4 bases and 4 bases respectively, with 14 bases between them. Per germline, CDR1 MGHRA and CDR2 YSYEKL. The CDR3 runs 15 residues. CDR3 nucleotide sequence: TGCGCCAGCAGCCTTCAGGGAAACGGGTACAATGAGCAGTTCTTC. Translation: CASSLQGNGYNEQFF.

V gene TRBV7-9 combines with J gene TRBJ1-2; TRBD1 matches 10 bases. The CDR3 extends over 15 amino acids. Germline V gives CDR1 SEHNR, CDR2 FQNEAQ (reference sequence). The junction had 6 bases not matched to a gene; V was cut back by 6 bases and J by 2 bases. The CDR3 bases are TGTGCCAGCAGTAATCCGGGACAGGGGAACTATGGCTACACCTTC. As protein: CASSNPGQGNYGYTF.

V usage is TRBV19 and J usage is TRBJ2-7, with TRBD1 matching 10 bases. V lost 4 bases, J lost 5 bases, and 11 bases stayed unmatched. The CDR3 length is 16 residues. Germline V CDR1 and CDR2: LNHDA, SQIVND (reference sequence). CDR3 sequence reads: CASSTYGTGVSNEQYF. The CDR3 coding sequence is TGTGCCAGTAGTACCTATGGGACAGGGGTTTCCAACGAGCAGTACTTC.

This clone was detected a few times. The genes are TRBV4-1 and TRBJ2-2; 8 bases are a match to TRBD2. The CDR3 has 16 residues. Per germline, CDR1 MGHRA and CDR2 YSYEKL. Trimming took 4 bases from V and 5 from J; bases not matched to a gene: 9. This CDR3 reads CASSPGIAGITGELFF. CDR3 coding DNA: TGCGCCAGCAGCCCTGGTATAGCGGGAATAACCGGGGAGCTGTTTTTT.

This sequence joins TRBV19 and TRBJ2-7, with TRBD2 as a possible D gene (5 bases). V dropped 2 bases and J dropped 1 base, with 9 bases sitting between them. The CDR3 loop spans 14 amino acids. Germline V lookup: CDR1 LNHDA, CDR2 SQIVND (reference sequence). CDR3 DNA sequence: TGTGCCAGTAGTATATTGTCGGGGTCCTACGAGCAGTACTTC. Translated: CASSILSGSYEQYF.

This chain connects TRBV27 to TRBJ1-2, with TRBD1 matching over 9 bases. V trimming: 5 bases; J trimming: 7 bases; junction bases outside the gene matches: 8. The CDR3 extends over 14 amino acids. CDR1 and CDR2 (germline): MNHEY, SMNVEV (reference sequence). The CDR3 loop reads CASSHGQGRSGYTF. The CDR3 DNA follows: TGTGCCAGCAGTCACGGACAGGGGCGGAGTGGCTACACCTTC.

The chain combines TRBV5-1 with TRBJ2-2, with a tentative D call TRBD2 (6 bases). V gave up 4 bases and J gave up 4 bases, with 20 bases separating them. Germline V CDR1 and CDR2: SGHRS, YFSETQ. There are 17 residues in the CDR3. The CDR3 nucleotides are TGCGCCAGCAGCGCTGCTATTGCGGGGCAGAGCACCGGGGAGCTGTTTTTT. Translating gives CASSAAIAGQSTGELFF.

V usage is TRBV5-1 and J usage is TRBJ1-5; 7 bases match TRBD1. With V trimmed by 0 bases and J by 4 bases, 13 bases remained unmatched. CDR1 and CDR2 (germline): SGHRS, YFSETQ. The CDR3 spans 18 residues. The CDR3 sequence: CASSLAPTGPGGNQPQHF. The CDR3, as DNA: TGCGCCAGCAGCTTGGCCCCCACCGGGCCAGGGGGTAATCAGCCCCAGCATTTT.

This CDR3 is CASSLRRPLTYEQYF. The CDR3 DNA sequence: TGTGCCAGCAGCCTCCGGAGGCCCCTAACCTACGAGCAGTACTTC. This chain connects TRBV5-4 to TRBJ2-7; possibly TRBD2 for D (5 bases). CDR1 is SGHNT and CDR2 is YYREEE in the germline V gene (reference sequence). This CDR3 contains 15 residues. Deletions cut 4 bases from V and 2 bases from J, with 16 bases between.

The V and J genes are TRBV29-1 and TRBJ2-3, with TRBD2 matching 10 bases. The germline CDR1 and CDR2 sequences are SQVTM and ANQGSEA. The CDR3 is 15 amino acids. Trimming removed 5 bases from V and 2 bases from J; junction bases left unmatched: 7. The CDR3 region is CSVRLAGGYTDTQYF. In nucleotides, the CDR3 is TGCAGCGTTCGGTTAGCGGGAGGATACACAGATACGCAGTATTTT.

V and J are TRBV11-2 and TRBJ2-7; the match to TRBD2 covers 9 bases. The germline CDR1 and CDR2 sequences are SGHAT and FQNNGV. V dropped 1 base and J dropped 2; count of bases not matched to a gene: 0. This CDR3 is 14 amino acids long. The CDR3 region has the DNA TGTGCCAGCAGCTTAGCTAGCGGGACCTACGAGCAGTACTTC. Translation gives CASSLASGTYEQYF.

The chain links TRBV19 to TRBJ1-5; 8 bases are shared with TRBD1. The CDR3 runs 15 residues. Looked up from germline, CDR1 is LNHDA and CDR2 is SQIVND (reference sequence). J gave up 6 bases and V 3 bases, and 7 bases lay outside the gene matches. The DNA for the CDR3 is TGTGCCAGTAGTATCGATAACAGGGGGTTTCAGCCCCAGCATTTT. Protein sequence: CASSIDNRGFQPQHF.

The chain couples TRBV28 to TRBJ1-5; 8 bases line up with TRBD1. The CDR3 spans 18 residues. The germline CDR1 and CDR2 sequences are MDHEN and SYDVKM. V gave up 6 bases and J gave up 0 bases; unmatched junction bases: 13. CDR3: CASSSAGGSTYSNQPQHF. The CDR3 nucleotides read TGTGCCAGCAGCTCCGCAGGGGGCAGCACCTATAGCAATCAGCCCCAGCATTTT.

The rearrangement uses TRBV6-2 or TRBV6-3 and TRBJ2-7; 13 bases line up with TRBD2. The junction had 8 bases not matched to a gene; V was cut back by 4 bases and J by 5 bases. The CDR3 covers 16 residues. CDR1 is MNHEY and CDR2 is SVGEGT in the germline V gene. The CDR3 region has the DNA TGTGCCAGCAGTTCCCAACTAGCGGGAGGGAGCAACGAGCAGTACTTC. It translates to CASSSQLAGGSNEQYF.

This chain uses TRBV29-1 with TRBJ2-5; D unresolved. The V end lost 4 bases, the J end lost 6 bases, and 15 bases lay between the germline ends. CDR1 is SQVTM, CDR2 ANQGSEA, per germline. The CDR3 is made up of 13 amino acids. The CDR3 coding sequence is TGCAGCGTTGTGGGCAGGCAAATGAAGACCCAGTACTTC. Its translation: CSVVGRQMKTQYF.

The genes are TRBV19 and TRBJ1-1; 9 bases match TRBD1. CDR3 size: 13 residues. V gave up 10 bases and J gave up 6 bases; unmatched junction bases: 9. Germline CDR1 is LNHDA and CDR2 is SQIVND (reference sequence). CDR3 sequence (DNA): TGTGCCACAAAGGTACAGGGGGCTGCTGAAGCTTTCTTT. It is translated as CATKVQGAAEAFF.

CDR3 protein: CASSPGQNYGYTF. The CDR3 DNA reads TGTGCCAGCAGCCCGGGACAGAACTATGGCTACACCTTC. V usage is TRBV7-2 and J usage is TRBJ1-2; 7 bases line up with TRBD1. Germline CDR1 is SGHTA and CDR2 is FQGNSA. There are 13 residues in the CDR3. V shed 5 bases and J 2 bases; nucleotides not matched to a gene: 2.

The rearrangement joins TRBV2 to TRBJ2-6, with D possibly TRBD2 on 6 matching bases. Germline-derived CDR1 and CDR2 are SNHLY and FYNNEI. The CDR3 totals 19 residues. Trimming stripped 6 bases from V and 0 bases from J, with 21 bases between. This chain's CDR3 is CASSRWQGGRGSGANVLTF. The CDR3 DNA is TGTGCCAGCAGCCGTTGGCAGGGAGGCCGGGGCTCTGGGGCCAACGTCCTGACTTTC.

This chain uses TRBV6-5 with TRBJ2-1, with D unclear. Trimming took 6 bases from V and 7 from J, leaving 16 bases between them. Germline assignment: CDR1 MNHEY and CDR2 SVGAGI. This CDR3 comprises 14 residues. This CDR3 is CASRDFGAYNEQFF. The CDR3 DNA reads TGTGCCAGCAGGGATTTTGGAGCGTATAATGAGCAGTTCTTC.

About this clone itself: Within the sample, other DNA sequences also encode this same CDR3. The chain recombines TRBV9 with TRBJ2-2; 7 nucleotides agree with TRBD1. J was trimmed by 4 bases and V by 0 bases; bases with no gene match: 3. The length of the CDR3 is 15 residues. CDR1 is SGDLS and CDR2 is YYNGEE in the germline V gene. The CDR3 protein is CASSVGGGSTGELFF. The DNA for the CDR3 is TGTGCCAGCAGCGTAGGAGGGGGCAGCACCGGGGAGCTGTTTTTT.

The J gene is TRBJ2-1, the V gene TRBV2; no firm D call. V lost 7 bases and J lost 6, with 4 bases in between. The CDR3 length is 10 residues. Germline V gene lookup returns CDR1 SNHLY and CDR2 FYNNEI. The CDR3 loop reads CASTGNEQFF. CDR3 in DNA: TGTGCCAGCACAGGCAATGAGCAGTTCTTC.

This clone has only one observation. The chain joins TRBV27 to TRBJ2-7; 11 positions match TRBD2. Germline V gene lookup returns CDR1 MNHEY and CDR2 SMNVEV (reference sequence). CDR3 length: 16 residues. Trimming cost V 5 bases and J 3 bases; bases outside gene matches: 9. In DNA form, the CDR3 reads TGTGCCAGCAGTGAAACCGGGACTAGCGGAAGCTACGAGCAGTACTTC. Translating gives CASSETGTSGSYEQYF.